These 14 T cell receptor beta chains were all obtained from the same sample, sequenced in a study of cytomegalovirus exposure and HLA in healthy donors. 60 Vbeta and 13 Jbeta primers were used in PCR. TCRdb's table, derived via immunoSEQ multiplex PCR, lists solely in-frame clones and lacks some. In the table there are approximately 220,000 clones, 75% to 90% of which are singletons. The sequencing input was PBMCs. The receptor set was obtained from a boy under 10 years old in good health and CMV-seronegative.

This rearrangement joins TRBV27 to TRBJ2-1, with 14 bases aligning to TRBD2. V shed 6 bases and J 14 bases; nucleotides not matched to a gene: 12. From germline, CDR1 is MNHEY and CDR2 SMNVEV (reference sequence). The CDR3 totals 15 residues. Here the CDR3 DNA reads TGTGCCAGCAGCATCGGGACTAGCGGGAGAAAGGAGGAGTTCTTC. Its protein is CASSIGTSGRKEEFF.

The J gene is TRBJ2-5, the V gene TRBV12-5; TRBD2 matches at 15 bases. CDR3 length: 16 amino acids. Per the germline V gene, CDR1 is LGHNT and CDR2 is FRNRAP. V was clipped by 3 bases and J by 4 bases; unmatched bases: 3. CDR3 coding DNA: TGTGCTAGTGGTTTAAGGACTAGCGGGGGGGCAGAGACCCAGTACTTC. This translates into CASGLRTSGGAETQYF.

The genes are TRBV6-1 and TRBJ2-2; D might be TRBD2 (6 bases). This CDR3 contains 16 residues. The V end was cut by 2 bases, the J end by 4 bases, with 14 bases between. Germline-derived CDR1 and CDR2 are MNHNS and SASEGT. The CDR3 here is CASSEFGGVGTGELFF. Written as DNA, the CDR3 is TGTGCCAGCAGTGAATTTGGAGGGGTGGGCACCGGGGAGCTGTTTTTT.

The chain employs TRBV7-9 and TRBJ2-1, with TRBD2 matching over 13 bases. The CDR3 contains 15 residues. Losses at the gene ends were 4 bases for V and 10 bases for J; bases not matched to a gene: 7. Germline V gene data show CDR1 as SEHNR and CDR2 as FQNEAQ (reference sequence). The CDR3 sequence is CASSSPGLAGWEQFF. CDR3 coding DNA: TGTGCCAGCAGCTCACCGGGACTAGCGGGATGGGAGCAGTTCTTC.

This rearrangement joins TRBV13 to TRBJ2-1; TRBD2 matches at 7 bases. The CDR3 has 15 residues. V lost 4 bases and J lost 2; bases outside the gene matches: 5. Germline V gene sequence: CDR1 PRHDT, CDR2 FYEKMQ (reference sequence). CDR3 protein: CASSSGRFTYNEQFF. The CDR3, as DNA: TGTGCCAGCAGCTCCGGGAGGTTCACCTACAATGAGCAGTTCTTC.

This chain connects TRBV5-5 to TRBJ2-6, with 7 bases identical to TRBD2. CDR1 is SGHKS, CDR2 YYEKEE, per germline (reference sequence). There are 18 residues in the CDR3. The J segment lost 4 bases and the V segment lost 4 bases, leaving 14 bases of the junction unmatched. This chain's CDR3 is CASSRSGGGAHGANVLTF. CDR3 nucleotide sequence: TGTGCCAGCAGCCGTTCGGGAGGCGGGGCGCACGGGGCCAACGTCCTGACTTTC.

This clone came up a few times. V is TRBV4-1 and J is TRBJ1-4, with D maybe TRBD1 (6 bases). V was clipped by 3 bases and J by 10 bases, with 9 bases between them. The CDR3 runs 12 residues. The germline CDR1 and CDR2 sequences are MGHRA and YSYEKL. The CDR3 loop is CASSQIQGKLFF. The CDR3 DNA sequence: TGCGCCAGCAGCCAGATACAGGGAAAACTGTTTTTT.

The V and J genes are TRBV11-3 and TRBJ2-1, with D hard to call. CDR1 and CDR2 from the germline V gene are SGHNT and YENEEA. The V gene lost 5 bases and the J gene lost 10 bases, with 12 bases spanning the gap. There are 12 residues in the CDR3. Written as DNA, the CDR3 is TGTGCCAGCAGCACAGCCAACGAGGAGCAGTTCTTC. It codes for CASSTANEEQFF.

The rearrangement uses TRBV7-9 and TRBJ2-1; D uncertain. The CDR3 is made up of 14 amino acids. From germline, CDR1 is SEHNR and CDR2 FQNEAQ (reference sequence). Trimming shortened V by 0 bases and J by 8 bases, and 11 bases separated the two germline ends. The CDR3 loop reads CASSLALGFDEQFF. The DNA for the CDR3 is TGTGCCAGCAGCTTAGCTCTCGGTTTCGATGAGCAGTTCTTC.

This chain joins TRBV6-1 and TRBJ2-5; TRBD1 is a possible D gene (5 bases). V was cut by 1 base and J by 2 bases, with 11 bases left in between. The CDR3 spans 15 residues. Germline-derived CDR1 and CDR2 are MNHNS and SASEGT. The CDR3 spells CASSEVGVGQETQYF. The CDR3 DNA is TGTGCCAGCAGTGAAGTAGGGGTAGGGCAAGAGACCCAGTACTTC.

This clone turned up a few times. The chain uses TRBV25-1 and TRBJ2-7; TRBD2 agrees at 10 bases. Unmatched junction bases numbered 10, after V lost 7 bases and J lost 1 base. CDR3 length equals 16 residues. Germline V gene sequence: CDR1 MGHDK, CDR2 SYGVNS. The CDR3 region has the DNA TGTGCCAGCATGACCTGGACACTAGCGGGATCCTACGAGCAGTACTTC. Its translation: CASMTWTLAGSYEQYF.

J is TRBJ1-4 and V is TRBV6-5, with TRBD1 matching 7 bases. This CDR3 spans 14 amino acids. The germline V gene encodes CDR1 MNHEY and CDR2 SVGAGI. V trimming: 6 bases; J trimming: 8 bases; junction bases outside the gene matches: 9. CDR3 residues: CASSPGQPGEKLFF. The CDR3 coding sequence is TGTGCCAGCAGCCCGGGACAGCCCGGGGAAAAACTGTTTTTT.

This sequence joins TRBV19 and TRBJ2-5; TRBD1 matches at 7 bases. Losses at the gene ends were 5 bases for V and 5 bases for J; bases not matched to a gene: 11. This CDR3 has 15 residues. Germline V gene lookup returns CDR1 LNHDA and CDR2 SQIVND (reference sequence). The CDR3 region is CASSVRDSFSETQYF. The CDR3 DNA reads TGTGCCAGTAGTGTTCGGGACAGCTTTTCGGAGACCCAGTACTTC.

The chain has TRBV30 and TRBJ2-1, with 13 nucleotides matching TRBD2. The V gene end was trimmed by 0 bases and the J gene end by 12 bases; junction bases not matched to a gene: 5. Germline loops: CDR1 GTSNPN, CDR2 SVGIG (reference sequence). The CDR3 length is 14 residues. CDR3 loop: CAWSVGGLAGMQFF. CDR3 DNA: TGTGCCTGGAGTGTCGGGGGACTAGCGGGAATGCAGTTCTTC.